These 26 T cell receptor beta chains were sequenced from one sample in a study of T cell clusters in autoimmune cytopenias (dated by TCRdb to the late 2010s). Sequencing was carried out with an Illumina MiSeq. TRB rearrangements were amplified by multiplex PCR following a touch-down protocol, with the TRB-A and TRB-B primer pools mixed in one tube. TCRdb reprocessed the raw reads; every CDR3 protein sequence is a single record, and DNA is not supplied. The table for this sample shows 7,000 to 7,500 distinct CDR3 sequences. 22% of the sample is in the top ten clones. Per sample, roughly 240 ng of peripheral blood genomic DNA, 30,000 to 40,000 genome equivalents, was used for TRB amplification. A further study also used this sample, focusing on T cell repertoires in aging, cancer and after chemotherapy.

Specimen: peripheral blood. These TCRs come from a human donor in good health.

The chain joins TRBV6-1 to TRBJ2-7; checking the TCRdb D call of TRBD1 is not possible without DNA. This CDR3 comprises 15 residues. The germline V gene has CDR1 MNHNS and CDR2 SASEGT. Here the CDR3 reads CASSSGTTISYEQYF.

The rearrangement links TRBV24-1 to TRBJ2-1. CDR1 and CDR2 (germline): KGHDR, SFDVKD. The CDR3 length is 13 residues. CDR3: CATSDSPNNEQFF.

The genes are TRBV7-6 and TRBJ2-3; there is no DNA to check the TCRdb D call of TRBD1. Germline values: CDR1 SGHVS, CDR2 FNYEAQ. CDR3 length equals 14 residues. The CDR3 sequence: CASSQDRSTDTQYF.

The rearrangement joins TRBV6-5 to TRBJ1-6. The CDR3 sequence is 16 residues long. The germline V gene encodes CDR1 MNHEY and CDR2 SVGAGI. The chain's CDR3 is CASRSDAGGANSPLHF.

This clonotype is called medium-sized based on its frequency. The V call is TRBV15, the J call TRBJ2-5; no DNA is available, so the TRBD2 call from TCRdb remains unchecked. Per the germline V gene, CDR1 is LNHNV and CDR2 is YYDKDF (reference sequence). There are 15 residues in the CDR3. The CDR3 reads CATSKTSGVPETQYF.

The genes are TRBV6-1 and TRBJ2-7; TCRdb reports TRBD1, a call that lacks DNA to check it against. Germline loops: CDR1 MNHNS, CDR2 SASEGT. The CDR3 loop spans 16 amino acids. CDR3 protein: CASSESPGQVTYEQYF.

This clonotype is medium-sized by frequency. The CDR3 sequence is CASSLGPNYEQYF. The chain is built from TRBV7-6 and TRBJ2-7. Germline V CDR1 and CDR2: SGHVS, FNYEAQ. The length of the CDR3 is 13 residues.

This CDR3 reads CASSIGGGLSYEQYF. The chain uses TRBV19 and TRBJ2-7; TCRdb gives TRBD1 as the D gene, but with no DNA this cannot be confirmed. The germline V gene has CDR1 LNHDA and CDR2 SQIVND (reference sequence). CDR3 length equals 15 residues.

The gene calls are TRBV27 and TRBJ1-6; TCRdb proposes TRBD1, but this gene call is untestable without DNA. Germline assignment: CDR1 MNHEY and CDR2 SMNVEV (reference sequence). This CDR3 is built from 14 residues. The CDR3 here is CASSLDRENSPLHF.

This rearrangement joins TRBV6-5 to TRBJ1-4. The CDR3 covers 14 residues. The germline V gene encodes CDR1 MNHEY and CDR2 SVGAGI. The CDR3 is CASSYSRAPGKLFF.

The chain combines TRBV6-5 with TRBJ2-3; as DNA is missing, the TRBD2 call by TCRdb cannot be tested. Germline CDR1 and CDR2: MNHEY and SVGAGI. The CDR3 has 14 amino acids. CDR3 in amino acids: CATWDWRYTDTQYF.

This chain joins TRBV6-2 or TRBV6-3 and TRBJ2-5. The CDR3 extends over 13 amino acids. Per the germline V gene, CDR1 is MNHEY and CDR2 is SVGEGT. CDR3 sequence: CASSYSILETQYF.

This clonotype is deemed medium-sized by its frequency. This chain joins TRBV15 and TRBJ2-1; TCRdb designates TRBD1, a call that cannot be tested without DNA. The CDR3 loop spans 18 amino acids. Germline V gene sequence: CDR1 LNHNV, CDR2 YYDKDF (reference sequence). The CDR3: CATSGTGGGGWVGLEQFF.

The CDR3 here is CASSLGGFKTEAFF. The genes are TRBV27 and TRBJ1-1; TCRdb returns TRBD1, unconfirmable since there is no DNA. Germline V gene data show CDR1 as MNHEY and CDR2 as SMNVEV (reference sequence). CDR3 length: 14 amino acids.

V is TRBV6-1 and J is TRBJ1-2; TCRdb outputs TRBD1, but without DNA this stays unchecked. This CDR3 contains 13 residues. From germline, CDR1 is MNHNS and CDR2 SASEGT. The CDR3 here is CASRLGQNYGYTF.

Here the CDR3 reads CASSFRQVPNSNQPQHF. The V call is TRBV27, the J call TRBJ1-5; TCRdb's D gene call, TRBD1, goes unchecked for lack of DNA. This CDR3 comprises 17 residues. Per the germline V gene, CDR1 is MNHEY and CDR2 is SMNVEV (reference sequence).

V usage is TRBV7-2 and J usage is TRBJ2-1; absent DNA, TCRdb's TRBD2 call cannot be checked. The CDR3 contains 15 residues. Germline values: CDR1 SGHTA, CDR2 FQGNSA. The CDR3: CASSFGRASYNEQFF.

This clonotype counts as medium-sized by frequency. The rearrangement links TRBV5-6 to TRBJ2-3; the D call of TRBD1 rests on TCRdb alone, since no DNA is present to check it. Germline V gene sequence: CDR1 SGHDT, CDR2 YYEEEE. The CDR3 contains 15 residues. This CDR3 reads CASSRGTGWGDTQYF.

The V and J genes are TRBV5-4 and TRBJ1-2; lacking DNA, the TRBD1 call made by TCRdb goes unchecked. Germline lookup yields CDR1 SGHNT and CDR2 YYREEE (reference sequence). The CDR3 spans 14 residues. This CDR3 reads CASSPQGDRVGYTF. Together with reference TRBV5-4 and TRBJ1-2, the CDR3 gives the full variable domain: ETGVTQSPTHLIKTRGQQVTLRCSSQSGHNTVSWYQQALGQGPQFIFQYYREEENGRGNFPPRFSGLQFPNYSSELNVNALELDDSALYLCASSPQGDRVGYTFGSGTRLTVV.

This clonotype is called medium-sized based on its frequency. V and J are TRBV6-5 and TRBJ2-1. The CDR3 spans 13 residues. Germline assignment: CDR1 MNHEY and CDR2 SVGAGI. CDR3: CASSYSSGNEQFF.

This clonotype ranks as medium-sized (0.01 to 0.1%) in terms of frequency. This rearrangement joins TRBV19 to TRBJ2-1; lacking DNA, the TRBD2 call made by TCRdb goes unchecked. Per germline, CDR1 LNHDA and CDR2 SQIVND (reference sequence). CDR3 length equals 17 residues. CDR3 sequence reads: CASRSYQAGVSYNEQFF.

This clonotype is labeled medium-sized based on frequency. This chain links TRBV29-1 with TRBJ2-3; lacking DNA, the TRBD1 call made by TCRdb goes unchecked. CDR3 length equals 13 residues. The germline CDR1 and CDR2 sequences are SQVTM and ANQGSEA. The chain's CDR3 is CSAREGAGDTQYF.

This clonotype is labeled medium-sized based on frequency. The gene calls are TRBV5-5 and TRBJ2-7. The germline V gene has CDR1 SGHKS and CDR2 YYEKEE (reference sequence). This CDR3 region has 15 residues. The CDR3 loop is CASIRGLGNSYEQYF.

This sequence joins TRBV24-1 and TRBJ2-1; TCRdb reports TRBD2, a call that lacks DNA to check it against. Germline V lookup: CDR1 KGHDR, CDR2 SFDVKD. This CDR3 contains 16 residues. CDR3 amino acids: CATSDTRRAGDNEQFF.

According to its frequency, this clonotype is medium-sized. The gene calls are TRBV6-6 and TRBJ2-3. Germline values: CDR1 MNHNY, CDR2 SVGAGI (reference sequence). The length of the CDR3 is 12 residues. The CDR3 is CASSPFVDTQYF.

The V call is TRBV19, the J call TRBJ1-1; the TCRdb call, TRBD1, lacks DNA for checking. CDR1 is LNHDA and CDR2 is SQIVND in the germline V gene (reference sequence). The CDR3 consists of 15 residues. CDR3 amino acids: CASSIDRDRGAEAFF. Complete variable domain (other parts from reference TRBV19 and TRBJ1-1): DGGITQSPKYLFRKEGQNVTLSCEQNLNHDAMYWYRQDPGQGLRLIYYSQIVNDFQKGDIAEGYSVSREKKESFPLTVTSAQKNPTAFYLCASSIDRDRGAEAFFGQGTRLTVV.